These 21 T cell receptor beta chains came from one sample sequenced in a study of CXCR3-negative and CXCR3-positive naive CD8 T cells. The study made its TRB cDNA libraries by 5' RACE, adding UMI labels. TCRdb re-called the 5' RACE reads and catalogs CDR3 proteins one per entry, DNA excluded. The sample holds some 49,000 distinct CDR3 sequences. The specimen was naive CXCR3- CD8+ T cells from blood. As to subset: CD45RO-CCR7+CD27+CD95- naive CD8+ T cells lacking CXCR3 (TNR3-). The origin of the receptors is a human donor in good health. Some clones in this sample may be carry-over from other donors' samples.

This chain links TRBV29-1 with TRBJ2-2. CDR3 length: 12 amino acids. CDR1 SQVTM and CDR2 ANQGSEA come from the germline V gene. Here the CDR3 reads CSVGRNTGELFF.

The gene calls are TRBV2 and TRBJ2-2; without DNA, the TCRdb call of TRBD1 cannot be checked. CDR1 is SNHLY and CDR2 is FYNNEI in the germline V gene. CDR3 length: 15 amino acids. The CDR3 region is CASRAGTLNTGELFF.

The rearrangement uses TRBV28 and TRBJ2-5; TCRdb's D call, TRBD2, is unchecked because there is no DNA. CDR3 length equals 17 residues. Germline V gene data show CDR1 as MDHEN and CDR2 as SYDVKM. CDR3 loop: CASRPLAGGRFQETQYF.

The CDR3 protein is CASSIHNRGGLWEQYF. This chain connects TRBV7-9 to TRBJ2-7; checking the TCRdb D call of TRBD2 is not possible without DNA. The CDR3 has 16 amino acids. The germline CDR1 and CDR2 sequences are SEHNR and FQNEAQ (reference sequence).

The CDR3 reads CASGLSSSSYRQDQETQYF. V is TRBV7-9 and J is TRBJ2-5; no DNA is available, so the TRBD1 call from TCRdb remains unchecked. The germline gives CDR1 SEHNR, CDR2 FQNEAQ (reference sequence). This CDR3 has 19 residues.

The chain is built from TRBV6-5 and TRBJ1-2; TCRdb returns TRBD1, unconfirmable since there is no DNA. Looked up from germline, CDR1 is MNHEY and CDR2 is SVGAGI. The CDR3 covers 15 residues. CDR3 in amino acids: CASSPIPGGSYGYTF.

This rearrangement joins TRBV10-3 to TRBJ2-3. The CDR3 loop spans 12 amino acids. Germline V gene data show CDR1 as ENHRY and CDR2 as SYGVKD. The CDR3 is CAIRLGTDTQYF.

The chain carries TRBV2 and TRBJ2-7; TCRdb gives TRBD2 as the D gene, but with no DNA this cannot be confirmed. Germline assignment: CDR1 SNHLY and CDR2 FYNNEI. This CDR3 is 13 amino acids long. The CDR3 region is CASNMGLSYEQYF.

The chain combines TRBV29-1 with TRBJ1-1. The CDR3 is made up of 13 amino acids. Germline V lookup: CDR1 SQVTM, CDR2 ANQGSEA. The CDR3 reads CSVRMTENTEAFF.

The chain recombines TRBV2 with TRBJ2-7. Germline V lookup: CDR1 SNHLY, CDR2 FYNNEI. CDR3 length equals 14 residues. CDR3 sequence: CASSESDRAYEQYF.

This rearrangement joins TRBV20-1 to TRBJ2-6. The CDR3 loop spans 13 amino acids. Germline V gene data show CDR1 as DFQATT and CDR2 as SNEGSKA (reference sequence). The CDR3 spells CSMWGPGANVLTF.

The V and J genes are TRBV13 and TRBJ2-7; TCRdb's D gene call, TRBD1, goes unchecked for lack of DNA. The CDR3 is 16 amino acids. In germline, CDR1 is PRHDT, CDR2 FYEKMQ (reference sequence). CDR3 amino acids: CASSERTGQSSYEQYF.

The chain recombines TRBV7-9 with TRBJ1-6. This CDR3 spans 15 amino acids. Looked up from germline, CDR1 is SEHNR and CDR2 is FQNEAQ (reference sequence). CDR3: CASSLARQVNSPLHF.

The CDR3 region is CASSLGIQYNEQFF. The J gene is TRBJ2-1, the V gene TRBV5-1. The CDR3 runs 14 residues. Looked up from germline, CDR1 is SGHRS and CDR2 is YFSETQ.

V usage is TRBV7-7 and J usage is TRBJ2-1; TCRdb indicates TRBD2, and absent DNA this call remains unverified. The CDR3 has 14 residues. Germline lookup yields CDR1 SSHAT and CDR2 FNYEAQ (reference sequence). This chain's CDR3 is CASSQLAGFHEQFF.

The CDR3 here is CASSPRRVYGYTF. This chain joins TRBV7-9 and TRBJ1-2. Germline V gene sequence: CDR1 SEHNR, CDR2 FQNEAQ (reference sequence). This CDR3 contains 13 residues.

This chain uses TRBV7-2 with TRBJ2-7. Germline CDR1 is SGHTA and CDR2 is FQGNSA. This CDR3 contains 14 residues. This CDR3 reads CASSLNRHSYEQYF.

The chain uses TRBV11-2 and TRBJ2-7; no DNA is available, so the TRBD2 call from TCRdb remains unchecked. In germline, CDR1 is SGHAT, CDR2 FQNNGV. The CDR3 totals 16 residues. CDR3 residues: CASSLDLTSGNYEQYF.

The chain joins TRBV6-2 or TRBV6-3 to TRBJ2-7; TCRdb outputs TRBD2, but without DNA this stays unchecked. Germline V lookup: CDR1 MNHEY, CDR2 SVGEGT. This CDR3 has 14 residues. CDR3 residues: CASSWLAGSYEQYF.

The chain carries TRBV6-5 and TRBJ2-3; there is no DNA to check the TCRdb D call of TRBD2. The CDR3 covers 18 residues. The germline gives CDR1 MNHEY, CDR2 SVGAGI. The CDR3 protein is CASSPGLLLAGGTDTQYF.

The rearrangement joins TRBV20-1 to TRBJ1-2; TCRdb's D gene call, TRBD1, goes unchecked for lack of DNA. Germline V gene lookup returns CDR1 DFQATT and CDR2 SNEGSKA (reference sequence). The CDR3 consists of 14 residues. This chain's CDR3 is CSARDRQGDYGYTF.